Included here is one T cell receptor (beta chain) sequence, with context. V was clipped by 3 bases and J by 5 bases, with 13 bases between them. The V gene's germline CDR1 is KGHSY and CDR2 FQNENV. This CDR3 spans 14 amino acids. Vbeta (60) and Jbeta (13) primers were used in the PCR. Libraries were prepared by immunoSEQ multiplex PCR; TCRdb keeps only in-frame clonotypes and omits some of them. The repertoire holds 100,000 to 120,000 clones, with about 78% as singletons. This entry belongs to a study of cytomegalovirus exposure and HLA in healthy donors. The sequence was obtained from a man aged 25-45 years in good health and CMV-seronegative. V and J are TRBV16 and TRBJ2-5; D is perhaps TRBD2 (7 bases). Sample: PBMCs. The CDR3 coding sequence is TGTGCCAGCAGCCATAGTTCGGGGGGCGAGACCCAGTACTTC. This codes for CASSHSSGGETQYF.